This paragraph reports one TCR beta chain. This sample was included in a study of blood T cell repertoires in COVID-19. Study-level information: From the United States, Italy and Spain came samples of acute and convalescent COVID-19. T cells, B-cell-depleted T cells, or PBMCs supplied cDNA or gDNA.

The protocol was immunoSEQ multiplex PCR, while the TCRdb copy is restricted to in-frame clones and leaves out a portion. The sample has approximately 220,000 clones; 83% are singletons. Sequenced material: peripheral blood. This clonotype originated in a woman between 40 and 50 years old with active or convalescent COVID-19.

CDR3 region: CASSVVLAGGDEQFF. As DNA, the CDR3 is TGTGCCAGCAGCGTAGTGCTAGCGGGAGGGGATGAGCAGTTCTTC. The chain combines TRBV9 with TRBJ2-1; TRBD2 aligns across 12 bases. Germline lookup yields CDR1 SGDLS and CDR2 YYNGEE. Trimming took 0 bases from V and 8 from J; bases not matched to a gene: 3. This CDR3 spans 15 amino acids. The full variable domain, its missing parts supplied by reference TRBV9 and TRBJ2-1, is DSGVTQTPKHLITATGQRVTLRCSPRSGDLSVYWYQQSLDQGLQFLIQYYNGEERAKGNILERFSAQQFPDLHSELNLSSLELGDSALYFCASSVVLAGGDEQFFGPGTRLTVL.